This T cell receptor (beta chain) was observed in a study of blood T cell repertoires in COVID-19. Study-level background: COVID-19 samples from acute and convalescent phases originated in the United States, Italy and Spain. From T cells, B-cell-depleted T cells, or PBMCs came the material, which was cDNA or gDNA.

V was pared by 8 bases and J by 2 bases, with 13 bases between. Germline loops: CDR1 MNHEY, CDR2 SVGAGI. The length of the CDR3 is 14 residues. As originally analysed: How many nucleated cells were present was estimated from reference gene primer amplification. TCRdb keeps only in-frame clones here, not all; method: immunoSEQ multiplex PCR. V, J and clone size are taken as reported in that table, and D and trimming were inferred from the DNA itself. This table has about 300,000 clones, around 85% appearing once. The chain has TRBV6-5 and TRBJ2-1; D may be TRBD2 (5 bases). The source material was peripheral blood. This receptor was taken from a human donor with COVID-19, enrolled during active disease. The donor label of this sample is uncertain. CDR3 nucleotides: TGTGCCAGCGTACGAGTGGAGGCCTACAATGAGCAGTTCTTC. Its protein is CASVRVEAYNEQFF.